A selection of T cell receptor beta chains follows, all from one sample in a study of shared clonotypes between healthy human individuals. Assay: immunoSEQ multiplex PCR; the TCRdb copy retains only in-frame clones and omits some. There are around 1,900,000 clones in the sample; about 93% occur only once, and 1.5% to 2% lies in the top ten. The sequenced sample was naive CD8+ T cells from PBMCs. These receptors were taken from a man between 18 and 35 years old in good health. Some clones in this sample may be carry-over from other donors' samples. CDR3s include the opening cysteine and the closing phenylalanine or tryptophan. The D gene is left open where the match is weak.

cdr3_length j_call d_call v_call cdr3_aa
14 TRBJ2-1 . TRBV9 CASSGGTPYNEQFF
15 TRBJ2-7 . TRBV19 CASSIAPGESYEQYF
12 TRBJ2-7 . TRBV12-5 CASGLDLHEQYF
15 TRBJ2-7 . TRBV27 CASSLGTGSYGEQYF
16 TRBJ2-2 TRBD2 TRBV5-1 CASSKGLAGDTGELFF
16 TRBJ2-7 TRBD2 TRBV10-3 CAIRRQVLAGYYEQYF
12 TRBJ2-1 . TRBV11-2 CASSLRENEQFF
15 TRBJ2-3 . TRBV19 CASSIDAGAGDTQYF
15 TRBJ2-3 TRBD2 TRBV6-5 CASSFSGSSTDTQYF
12 TRBJ2-7 . TRBV10-1 CASSDGIYEQYF
15 TRBJ2-2 TRBD2 TRBV6-6 CASSYTGGLTGELFF
23 TRBJ2-7 TRBD2 TRBV23-1 CASSRSRGTANPLASGRGNEQYF
16 TRBJ2-3 . TRBV9 CASSVSGSSVADTQYF
15 TRBJ1-4 . TRBV2 CASSEGDEGDEKLFF
14 TRBJ2-2 . TRBV10-2 CASSGDGLTGELFF
16 TRBJ2-5 TRBD1 TRBV2 CASSEAVRDRQETQYF
18 TRBJ2-3 TRBD2 TRBV7-9 CASSPSRTSGRAGDTQYF
14 TRBJ1-1 . TRBV29-1 CSATTGPLNTEAFF
18 TRBJ2-7 TRBD2 TRBV7-2 CASSMPSGTSGSRYEQYF
16 TRBJ2-7 . TRBV10-3 CAISGDTGPYPYEQYF
12 TRBJ2-2 . TRBV28 CASSLGGGELFF
8 TRBJ2-1 . TRBV29-1 CSVPEQFF
16 TRBJ2-7 TRBD1 TRBV27 CASSLASGGSSYEQYF
13 TRBJ1-1 TRBD1 TRBV19 CASRGGSGTEAFF
16 TRBJ2-5 . TRBV19 CASSMGLDTYQETQYF
12 TRBJ2-3 . TRBV5-6 CASSSWGDTQYF
15 TRBJ2-1 TRBD1 TRBV7-3 CASSWDRGVYNEQFF
13 TRBJ1-1 . TRBV15 CATSSPENTEAFF
11 TRBJ1-1 . TRBV30 CAWSSGGEAFF
12 TRBJ1-2 . TRBV15 CATSRLRVGYTF
14 TRBJ2-3 . TRBV7-2 CASSLESTRDTQYF
14 TRBJ2-7 . TRBV28 CASSLLTNSYEQYF
16 TRBJ1-2 . TRBV27 CASSLGGPEGDYGYTF
16 TRBJ1-1 TRBD1 TRBV18 CASSPRDRGWNTEAFF
15 TRBJ2-3 . TRBV7-9 CASSLGGSGTDTQYF
13 TRBJ2-5 TRBD1 TRBV9 CASSGDSQETQYF
14 TRBJ2-1 TRBD1 TRBV4-1 CASSQRGTDNEQFF
16 TRBJ2-4 TRBD2 TRBV5-5 CASSSAVAGGKNIQYF
13 TRBJ1-2 . TRBV6-1 CASSEAVPYGYTF
12 TRBJ1-2 . TRBV2 CASRGGIPGYTF
16 TRBJ2-1 TRBD2 TRBV7-8 CASSLLLAGVKNEQFF
14 TRBJ2-7 . TRBV6-5 CATAPLGSLYEQYF
14 TRBJ1-4 . TRBV28 CASSPRPGWDRLFF
14 TRBJ2-2 . TRBV9 CASSVHRDSGELFF
15 TRBJ1-2 TRBD1 TRBV11-2 CASSRSSGQGDGYTF
14 TRBJ1-2 . TRBV29-1 CSVDGGDGPYGYTF
13 TRBJ1-2 . TRBV7-8 CASSTRGSHGYTF
16 TRBJ2-7 TRBD1 TRBV28 CASSARRDRVEYEQYF
19 TRBJ2-1 TRBD2 TRBV4-3 CASSRSIAREREVGNEQFF
14 TRBJ1-2 . TRBV5-1 CASSPRQWEVGYTF
15 TRBJ2-2 . TRBV4-1 CASSQRNNVNGELFF
16 TRBJ2-7 . TRBV27 CASSFSSGLSAGEQYF
21 TRBJ2-5 TRBD2 TRBV7-8 CASSTVLAGADESGVQETQYF
13 TRBJ2-7 . TRBV27 CASSVGLTYEQYF
13 TRBJ2-7 . TRBV4-2 CASSQGGSYEQYF